Shown below are 5 T cell receptor beta chains from a single sample sequenced in a study of blood T cell repertoires in COVID-19. Data came from immunoSEQ multiplex PCR; TCRdb stores just in-frame clones and leaves some out. The repertoire holds roughly 100,000 clones, with around four fifths as singletons. Input material: peripheral blood. These receptors all come from a man aged 60 to 69 with acute or convalescent COVID-19.

V usage is TRBV5-1 and J usage is TRBJ1-4, with D possibly TRBD1 on 6 matching bases. Germline lookup yields CDR1 SGHRS and CDR2 YFSETQ. This CDR3 has 14 amino acids. The V and J ends lost 4 bases and 4 bases respectively, with 11 bases between them. The CDR3 nucleotides are TGCGCCAGCAGCAGGGACATTTATAATGAAAAACTGTTTTTT. Its protein product is CASSRDIYNEKLFF.

The chain couples TRBV29-1 to TRBJ1-1, with TRBD1 as a possible D gene (6 bases). The germline V gene has CDR1 SQVTM and CDR2 ANQGSEA. The V gene lost 7 bases and the J gene lost 1 base, with 13 bases spanning the gap. This CDR3 is built from 13 residues. The CDR3 DNA is TGCAGCGGCCATACGGGACAGAACACTGAAGCTTTCTTT. Translation: CSGHTGQNTEAFF.

This clone came up a few times. This rearrangement joins TRBV11-3 to TRBJ2-2; 11 positions agree with TRBD2. V lost 1 base to trimming and J lost 1 base; unmatched junction nucleotides: 8. Germline CDR1 and CDR2: SGHNT and YENEEA. The CDR3 has 19 amino acids. Here the CDR3 DNA reads TGTGCCAGCAGCTTAGGTGCCTTTCTAGCGGGAGGGAACACCGGGGAGCTGTTTTTT. Amino acid sequence: CASSLGAFLAGGNTGELFF.

The rearrangement joins TRBV9 to TRBJ1-5; 9 bases line up with TRBD1. Germline values: CDR1 SGDLS, CDR2 YYNGEE. The V segment lost 4 bases and the J segment 2 bases; nucleotides outside the gene matches: 4. This CDR3 contains 15 residues. For the CDR3, the DNA is TGTGCCAGCAGCCCCACAGGGGGCGGCAATCAGCCCCAGCATTTT. Amino acids: CASSPTGGGNQPQHF.

This chain connects TRBV11-2 to TRBJ1-4; no clear D gene. V shed 5 bases and J shed 14 bases, with 27 bases lying between them. Germline assignment: CDR1 SGHAT and CDR2 FQNNGV. The CDR3 has 16 amino acids. The CDR3 reads CASSPRSQRRISGLFF. The DNA of the CDR3 is TGTGCCAGCAGCCCCCGAAGCCAACGGAGGATTTCTGGGCTGTTTTTT.